A single sample is the source of the 25 T cell receptor beta chains below, sequenced in a study of OX40 agonist ivuxolimab in advanced cancers. The repertoire was sequenced with immunoSEQ multiplex PCR; TCRdb's copy has only in-frame clones and lacks some. The table records approximately 50,000 clones, around nine tenths of them present only once. The sequencing used CD4+ or CD8+ T cells sorted from blood, collected in a trial of the OX40 agonist ivuxolimab. The receptors here all came from an adult with an advanced solid tumor such as melanoma, head and neck, liver or kidney cancer.

The chain has TRBV5-4 and TRBJ1-1; 9 nucleotides match TRBD1. The junction had 8 bases not matched to a gene; V was cut back by 4 bases and J by 1 base. The CDR3 is made up of 16 amino acids. Per germline, CDR1 SGHNT and CDR2 YYREEE (reference sequence). CDR3 in DNA: TGTGCCAGCAGCCCGGGACAGGGCTTAGGGAACACTGAAGCTTTCTTT. Protein: CASSPGQGLGNTEAFF.

CDR3 coding DNA: TGTGCCAGCAGCTCTACAGGGGCGGGGGACACTGAAGCTTTCTTT. Translating it yields CASSSTGAGDTEAFF. The genes are TRBV5-6 and TRBJ1-1; TRBD1 aligns across 7 bases. This CDR3 comprises 15 residues. In germline, CDR1 is SGHDT, CDR2 YYEEEE. The J segment lost 3 bases and the V segment lost 3 bases, leaving 8 bases of the junction unmatched.

The J gene is TRBJ2-5, the V gene TRBV13, with D hard to call. This CDR3 comprises 13 residues. V was cut by 5 bases and J by 5 bases, with 12 bases left in between. Per the germline V gene, CDR1 is PRHDT and CDR2 is FYEKMQ (reference sequence). DNA of the CDR3: TGTGCCAGCAGCCTGGATGGGCGCGAGACCCAGTACTTC. Translating gives CASSLDGRETQYF.

The genes are TRBV6-6 and TRBJ2-2; D remains unclear. V gave up 4 bases and J gave up 2 bases, with 5 bases separating them. The CDR3 sequence is 13 residues long. The germline V gene has CDR1 MNHNY and CDR2 SVGAGI (reference sequence). CDR3 bases: TGTGCCAGCAGTTCCGACAACACCGGGGAGCTGTTTTTT. Translating it yields CASSSDNTGELFF.

In this sample, this clone turned up once. This chain uses TRBV11-3 with TRBJ2-5; 7 nucleotides line up with TRBD2. Germline CDR1 SGHNT, CDR2 YENEEA. There are 15 residues in the CDR3. The V segment lost 2 bases and the J segment 4 bases; nucleotides outside the gene matches: 7. CDR3 region: CASSLRGVGAETQYF. CDR3 in DNA: TGTGCCAGCAGCTTACGGGGGGTAGGGGCAGAGACCCAGTACTTC.

V gene TRBV18 combines with J gene TRBJ2-5; no firm D call. The CDR3 is 13 residues long. V shed 0 bases and J shed 2 bases, with 4 bases lying between them. CDR1 is KGHSH, CDR2 LQKENI, per germline. CDR3 bases: TGTGCCAGCTCACCACCGGGACAAGAGACCCAGTACTTC. Protein: CASSPPGQETQYF.

The rearrangement uses TRBV5-1 and TRBJ2-3; 13 bases are a match to TRBD2. Germline CDR1 is SGHRS and CDR2 is YFSETQ. The CDR3 runs 18 residues. Trimming cost V 4 bases and J 3 bases; bases outside gene matches: 11. The CDR3 coding sequence is TGCGCCAGCAGCCCAGGACTAGCGGGAGCCCCGAGTACAGATACGCAGTATTTT. It specifies CASSPGLAGAPSTDTQYF.

The V call is TRBV2, the J call TRBJ1-1; the D is unclear. V dropped 8 bases and J dropped 3 bases, with 16 bases sitting between them. Germline CDR1 reads SNHLY; CDR2 reads FYNNEI. The CDR3 spans 14 residues. CDR3 nucleotide sequence: TGTGCCAGCCCCCGGGCCTCTCGGGACACTGAAGCTTTCTTT. This codes for CASPRASRDTEAFF. Full variable domain (remainder filled in from reference TRBV2 and TRBJ1-1): EPEVTQTPSHQVTQMGQEVILRCVPISNHLYFYWYRQILGQKVEFLVSFYNNEISEKSEIFDDQFSVERPDGSNFTLKIRSTKLEDSAMYFCASPRASRDTEAFFGQGTRLTVV.

The chain links TRBV23-1 to TRBJ2-7; D assignment may be TRBD1 or TRBD2 (5 bases each). TRBV23-1 is treated as an ORF (open reading frame) with a function not yet certain. V was pared by 1 base and J by 0 bases, with 13 bases between. This CDR3 has 16 amino acids. CDR3 nucleotide sequence: TGCGCCAGCAGTCAATTGAAGGGACCGAGCTCCTACGAGCAGTACTTC. It yields the protein CASSQLKGPSSYEQYF.

The V call is TRBV11-2, the J call TRBJ2-1; TRBD1 agrees at 10 bases. V was pared by 2 bases and J by 6 bases, with 4 bases of the junction left unmatched. This CDR3 is built from 15 residues. Germline V gene lookup returns CDR1 SGHAT and CDR2 FQNNGV. In nucleotides, the CDR3 is TGTGCCAGCAGCTTATTAAGGACAGGGGGCAATGAGCAGTTCTTC. Translation gives CASSLLRTGGNEQFF.

This clone appeared once. The chain recombines TRBV4-1 with TRBJ2-1; TRBD1 matches 11 bases. Germline CDR1 is MGHRA and CDR2 is YSYEKL. CDR3 length equals 16 residues. V shed 3 bases, J shed 6 bases, and the junction held 7 bases outside the gene matches. In DNA, the CDR3 is TGCGCCAGCAGCCATGGTAGGGGACAGGGGGGCAATGAGCAGTTCTTC. Protein product: CASSHGRGQGGNEQFF.

The V gene is TRBV5-5, the J gene TRBJ1-2; the match to TRBD1 covers 7 bases. The CDR3 has 15 residues. Trimming at V came to 1 base and at J to 4 bases, leaving 7 bases not matched to a gene. Germline lookup yields CDR1 SGHKS and CDR2 YYEKEE (reference sequence). CDR3 sequence (DNA): TGTGCCAGCAGCTTGCTCGGACAGGCGATCTATGGCTACACCTTC. Residues: CASSLLGQAIYGYTF.

In this sample, this clone is medium-sized (0.01 to 0.1%). The junction shows a germline mismatch at one end, possibly a read error. The chain links TRBV6-5 to TRBJ1-5; 9 bases map to TRBD1. Germline loops: CDR1 MNHEY, CDR2 SVGAGI. The CDR3 consists of 13 residues. CDR3 residues: CASSTGGNQPQHF. CDR3 DNA: TGTGCCAGCAGTACAGGGGGCAACCAGCCCCAGCATTTT.

The chain combines TRBV7-9 with TRBJ2-1; D possibly corresponds to TRBD2 (5 bases). Trimming stripped 1 base from V and 0 bases from J, with 13 bases between. This CDR3 has 17 amino acids. Germline CDR1 SEHNR, CDR2 FQNEAQ (reference sequence). The CDR3 DNA is TGTGCCAGCAGCTTAGATTCGAGGAGGAACTCCTACAATGAGCAGTTCTTC. Translating it yields CASSLDSRRNSYNEQFF.

The chain couples TRBV5-6 to TRBJ2-7; the D is unclear. Germline V gene lookup returns CDR1 SGHDT and CDR2 YYEEEE. The CDR3 runs to 14 residues. V lost 4 bases and J lost 3, with 14 bases in between. In DNA, the CDR3 is TGTGCCAGCAGCGCCGACATGGCCTACTACGAGCAGTACTTC. It codes for CASSADMAYYEQYF.

The chain carries TRBV19 and TRBJ2-7; tentatively, D is TRBD1 (6 bases). Germline CDR1 is LNHDA and CDR2 is SQIVND (reference sequence). Trimming stripped 3 bases from V and 0 bases from J, with 12 bases between. The CDR3 runs 15 residues. For the CDR3, the DNA is TGTGCCAGTAGTATGGGCGGACAGACCTCCTACGAGCAGTACTTC. Protein sequence: CASSMGGQTSYEQYF. The whole variable domain, filled in from reference TRBV19 and TRBJ2-7, reads DGGITQSPKYLFRKEGQNVTLSCEQNLNHDAMYWYRQDPGQGLRLIYYSQIVNDFQKGDIAEGYSVSREKKESFPLTVTSAQKNPTAFYLCASSMGGQTSYEQYFGPGTRLTVT.

V is TRBV7-2 and J is TRBJ1-5; D gene uncertain. The CDR3 is 15 amino acids. Germline assignment: CDR1 SGHTA and CDR2 FQGNSA. V lost 0 bases to trimming and J lost 4 bases, with 10 bases between them. The CDR3 is CASSLAGFTNQPQHF. In DNA form, the CDR3 reads TGTGCCAGCAGCTTAGCGGGGTTCACAAATCAGCCCCAGCATTTT.

This rearrangement joins TRBV6-1 to TRBJ2-7; 13 bases are a match to TRBD2. The germline V gene has CDR1 MNHNS and CDR2 SASEGT. CDR3 size: 14 residues. Trimming cost V 4 bases and J 4 bases; bases outside gene matches: 1. Here the CDR3 DNA reads TGTGCCAGCAGTGGACTAGCGGGAGGATACGAGCAGTACTTC. Protein sequence: CASSGLAGGYEQYF.

This chain connects TRBV18 to TRBJ2-3, with 13 bases aligning to TRBD2. J gave up 3 bases and V 8 bases, and 2 bases lay outside the gene matches. The CDR3 has 14 residues. CDR1 and CDR2 (germline): KGHSH, LQKENI. The CDR3 coding sequence is TGTGCCAGCGGACTAGCGGGAGTAACAGATACGCAGTATTTT. This codes for CASGLAGVTDTQYF.

This chain links TRBV10-3 with TRBJ2-2; unclear D gene. Per germline, CDR1 ENHRY and CDR2 SYGVKD. The length of the CDR3 is 12 residues. Trimming cost V 5 bases and J 7 bases, with 8 bases left between them. CDR3 in amino acids: CAISRPNGELFF. Here the CDR3 DNA reads TGTGCCATCAGTCGCCCAAACGGGGAGCTGTTTTTT.

The rearrangement links TRBV5-6 to TRBJ2-5; 8 positions match TRBD2. CDR1 and CDR2 (germline): SGHDT, YYEEEE. J gave up 0 bases and V 1 base, and 2 bases lay outside the gene matches. The CDR3 is made up of 15 amino acids. In DNA, the CDR3 is TGTGCCAGCAGCTTGCAGCGGGAGTACCAAGAGACCCAGTACTTC. Translation: CASSLQREYQETQYF.

A few counts support this clone. V gene TRBV6-5 combines with J gene TRBJ1-3; no clear D. CDR1 and CDR2 from the germline V gene are MNHEY and SVGAGI. V lost 3 bases to trimming and J lost 0 bases, with 12 bases between them. The CDR3 runs 16 residues. The CDR3 DNA reads as TGTGCCAGCAGTTATTCCCGAGGAATCTCTGGAAACACCATATATTTT. Translated, it gives CASSYSRGISGNTIYF.

This sequence joins TRBV5-1 and TRBJ1-2; D gene unclear. There are 15 residues in the CDR3. Germline V gene lookup returns CDR1 SGHRS and CDR2 YFSETQ. The germline V and J ends were trimmed by 1 base and 8 bases, with 18 bases remaining between them. The CDR3 DNA is TGCGCCAGCAGCTTGAACGTCGGCACCACGGGAGGCTACACCTTC. Its translation: CASSLNVGTTGGYTF. The full variable domain, rest sourced from reference TRBV5-1 and TRBJ1-2, is KAGVTQTPRYLIKTRGQQVTLSCSPISGHRSVSWYQQTPGQGLQFLFEYFSETQRNKGNFPGRFSGRQFSNSRSEMNVSTLELGDSALYLCASSLNVGTTGGYTFGSGTRLTVV.

This clone was counted between two and nine times. The gene calls are TRBV28 and TRBJ1-2; D is uncertain. The CDR3 has 14 residues. Germline V gene lookup returns CDR1 MDHEN and CDR2 SYDVKM. Trimming removed 5 bases from V and 2 bases from J, with 12 bases in between. The CDR3 DNA follows: TGTGCCAGCAGTCGACAAGGGTGGAACTATGGCTACACCTTC. This sequence encodes CASSRQGWNYGYTF.

This chain uses TRBV28 with TRBJ1-5; D not certain. Trimming removed 2 bases from V and 0 bases from J, with 11 bases in between. The CDR3 length is 16 residues. In germline, CDR1 is MDHEN, CDR2 SYDVKM. CDR3 nucleotides: TGTGCCAGCAGTTTAGTCGTGGTGGCTAGCAATCAGCCCCAGCATTTT. This sequence encodes CASSLVVVASNQPQHF.